These T cell receptor beta chains were read from a single sample in a study of cytomegalovirus exposure and HLA in healthy donors. Profiled with immunoSEQ multiplex PCR; TCRdb holds only in-frame clones, not every one. This repertoire shows around 180,000 clones, around four fifths found once; its top ten account for more than 1%. The sample taken for sequencing was PBMCs. These receptors were obtained from a boy aged 2 to 10 in good health and CMV-seronegative. The CDR3 runs from the conserved cysteine through the conserved F or W. The D gene is left open where the match is weak. Clone size appears in some rows only: once, few, many, or a class for an expanded clone.

J | V | length | size | D | DNA | CDR3
TRBJ1-3 | TRBV18 | 15 | NA | TRBD1 | TGTGCCAGCTCACCGGACAGGGGTGCCGGAAACACCATATATTTT | CASSPDRGAGNTIYF
TRBJ2-4 | TRBV6-5 | 13 | NA | NA | TGTGCCAGCAGTCACGGGACTCCCGGCATTCAGTACTTC | CASSHGTPGIQYF
TRBJ2-3 | TRBV11-3 | 14 | NA | TRBD2 | TGTGCCAGCAGCTTAAGCGGGAGGGGAGATACGCAGTATTTT | CASSLSGRGDTQYF
TRBJ2-1 | TRBV4-3 | 13 | NA | NA | TGCGCCAGCAGCCATACCGGGGACAATGAGCAGTTCTTC | CASSHTGDNEQFF
TRBJ1-5 | TRBV4-1 | 16 | NA | NA | TGCGCCAGCAGCCTTACTTTTTCAGGGTCGGGTCAGCCCCAGCATTTT | CASSLTFSGSGQPQHF
TRBJ2-1 | TRBV7-9 | 14 | NA | NA | TGTGCCAGCAGCTTGCAGGGGAACTACAATGAGCAGTTCTTC | CASSLQGNYNEQFF
TRBJ1-3 | TRBV27 | 18 | NA | TRBD1 | TGTGCCAGCAGTTCAGGGACAGGGGGCGTAGCTGCTGGAAACACCATATATTTT | CASSSGTGGVAAGNTIYF
TRBJ2-3 | TRBV12-5 | 16 | NA | TRBD2 | TGTGCTAGTGGCCGATCCGGGACTAGTGCCGCAGATACGCAGTATTTT | CASGRSGTSAADTQYF
TRBJ1-1 | TRBV4-1 | 13 | NA | NA | TGCGCCAGCAGCCAAGCAGGGGTTTTCGAAGCTTTCTTT | CASSQAGVFEAFF
TRBJ2-2 | TRBV6-1 | 13 | once | TRBD1 | TGTGCCAGCATCGACAGGGTATCCGGGGAGCTGTTTTTT | CASIDRVSGELFF
TRBJ1-5 | TRBV7-2 | 15 | NA | TRBD1 | TGTGCCAGCAGCCAGCAGGGGGGAGGCAATCAGCCCCAGCATTTT | CASSQQGGGNQPQHF
TRBJ1-5 | TRBV6-5 | 15 | NA | NA | TGTGCCAGCAGTGGCAGGGTAGGGTCAAGTCAGCCCCAGCATTTT | CASSGRVGSSQPQHF
TRBJ1-2 | TRBV6-1 | 14 | NA | NA | TGTGCCAGCAGTGAACTTCCAGTGAACTATGGCTACACCTTC | CASSELPVNYGYTF
TRBJ2-2 | TRBV5-4 | 12 | NA | NA | TGTGCCAGCAGCTTGGTCCCGGGGGAGCTGTTTTTT | CASSLVPGELFF
TRBJ1-2 | TRBV5-6 | 13 | NA | TRBD1 | TGTGCCAGCAGCAACGGACAGGATTATGGCTACACCTTC | CASSNGQDYGYTF
TRBJ2-7 | TRBV27 | 15 | few | TRBD1 | TGTGCCAGCAGTTTGTTTCAGGGGGCGACCTACGAGCAGTACTTC | CASSLFQGATYEQYF
TRBJ1-1 | TRBV5-1 | 14 | NA | TRBD1 | TGCGCCAGCAGCACAGGACAGGCGAACACTGAAGCTTTCTTT | CASSTGQANTEAFF
TRBJ2-2 | TRBV5-4 | 15 | NA | TRBD1 | TGTGCCAGCAGCTCTGGGACAGCGAACACCGGGGAGCTGTTTTTT | CASSSGTANTGELFF
TRBJ2-3 | TRBV30 | 14 | NA | TRBD2 | TGTGCCTGGAGTTCGGGCGGGAGTACAGATACGCAGTATTTT | CAWSSGGSTDTQYF
TRBJ1-1 | TRBV19 | 14 | NA | TRBD1 | TGTGCCAGTAGCGCTCAGGGGGCACACACTGAAGCTTTCTTT | CASSAQGAHTEAFF
TRBJ2-3 | TRBV7-8 | 17 | once | TRBD1 | TGTGCCAGCAGCTTAGTGGGGACAGGGGTAGTGGCAGATACGCAGTATTTT | CASSLVGTGVVADTQYF
TRBJ1-5 | TRBV28 | 12 | few | NA | TGTGCCAGCACAGACGGGAATCAGCCCCAGCATTTT | CASTDGNQPQHF